The 9 T cell receptor beta chains presented below share a single source sample, sequenced in a study of vaccination and CD4 T cells after COVID-19. These TCRs' antigens remain unknown. Treatment given: roughly ten-day PBMC culture with coronavirus spike peptide pools or control peptides (ViraFEST assay). The Oncomine TCR Beta short-read assay was applied to DNA of cultured CD4+ T cells. Each CDR3 protein gets one entry after TCRdb re-called the PCR reads with MiXCR. The sample lists approximately 16,000 distinct CDR3 sequences, less than 75% occurring once. The specimen sequenced was CD4+ T cells from blood, cultured in vitro. All receptors come from a human donor who had recovered from COVID-19.

V is TRBV20-1 and J is TRBJ2-5; 8 bases line up with TRBD1. This CDR3 has 16 residues. Unmatched junction bases numbered 11, after V lost 3 bases and J lost 2 bases. Germline CDR1 reads DFQATT; CDR2 reads SNEGSKA (reference sequence). CDR3 sequence: CSASQRLGQGQETQYF. The CDR3 DNA reads as TGCAGTGCTAGTCAGAGACTCGGACAGGGACAAGAGACCCAGTACTTC.

The CDR3, as DNA: TGCAGTGCCCCGGACAGTACCTACGAGCAGTACTTC. This gives the protein CSAPDSTYEQYF. This chain uses TRBV20-1 with TRBJ2-7; maybe TRBD1 (6 bases). This CDR3 spans 12 amino acids. Germline V gives CDR1 DFQATT, CDR2 SNEGSKA (reference sequence). Trimming took 6 bases from V and 2 from J, leaving 11 bases between them.

This clonotype was seen a handful of times. CDR3 nucleotide sequence: TGTGCCAGCAGTCCTCGACAGGGGAGGCAGCCCCAGCATTTT. This translates into CASSPRQGRQPQHF. The genes are TRBV7-2 and TRBJ1-5, with 8 bases lining up with TRBD1. CDR3 length: 14 amino acids. Losses at the gene ends were 6 bases for V and 7 bases for J; bases not matched to a gene: 8. CDR1 and CDR2 (germline): SGHTA, FQGNSA.

The genes are TRBV9 and TRBJ2-5; D may correspond to TRBD1 or TRBD2 (5 bases each). The CDR3 is made up of 16 amino acids. Germline V gives CDR1 SGDLS, CDR2 YYNGEE. V gave up 0 bases and J gave up 0 bases, with 12 bases separating them. Written as DNA, the CDR3 is TGTGCCAGCAGCGTAGCGTGGTGGGGGAACCAAGAGACCCAGTACTTC. It translates to CASSVAWWGNQETQYF.

The rearrangement joins TRBV20-1 to TRBJ2-3; 7 nucleotides line up with TRBD2. The junction had 9 bases not matched to a gene; V was cut back by 5 bases and J by 4 bases. The CDR3 length is 14 residues. Germline V gives CDR1 DFQATT, CDR2 SNEGSKA (reference sequence). The CDR3 spells CSALRGGSADTQYF. CDR3 coding DNA: TGCAGTGCTTTACGGGGCGGGAGCGCAGATACGCAGTATTTT.

This rearrangement joins TRBV12-3 or TRBV12-4 to TRBJ1-1, with 8 bases lining up with TRBD1. The V gene end was trimmed by 3 bases and the J gene end by 3 bases; junction bases not matched to a gene: 3. CDR3 length: 14 residues. The CDR3 sequence: CASSLTGEDTEAFF. The CDR3 region has the DNA TGTGCCAGCAGTTTGACAGGGGAGGACACTGAAGCTTTCTTT.

The chain is built from TRBV5-1 and TRBJ1-5, with D hard to call. This CDR3 spans 15 amino acids. V was shortened by 0 bases and J by 3 bases, with 10 bases between the two germline ends. The germline V gene encodes CDR1 SGHRS and CDR2 YFSETQ. CDR3 in DNA: TGCGCCAGCAGCTTGGCCGGTCAGCCCAATCAGCCCCAGCATTTT. Its protein product is CASSLAGQPNQPQHF.

The chain carries TRBV6-5 and TRBJ1-2; D might be TRBD1 (5 bases). V was shortened by 2 bases and J by 0 bases, with 13 bases between the two germline ends. CDR1 is MNHEY and CDR2 is SVGAGI in the germline V gene. This CDR3 has 16 amino acids. The CDR3 protein is CASSYPGDGPNYGYTF. The DNA of the CDR3 is TGTGCCAGCAGTTACCCGGGGGACGGTCCTAACTATGGCTACACCTTC.

This clonotype showed up just a few times. The chain links TRBV19 to TRBJ2-5; possible D gene TRBD1, 6 bases. The V end was cut by 6 bases, the J end by 7 bases, with 18 bases between. The CDR3 has 14 amino acids. The germline CDR1 and CDR2 sequences are LNHDA and SQIVND (reference sequence). The CDR3 DNA reads as TGTGCCAGTAGCACCGGGACACTTCAGGGGACCCAGTACTTC. It codes for CASSTGTLQGTQYF.